This T cell receptor beta chain was identified during a study of OX40 agonist ivuxolimab in advanced cancers. Repertoires were generated with immunoSEQ multiplex PCR, while TCRdb's copy carries only in-frame clones and drops some. The sample includes 65,000 to 80,000 clones, roughly nine tenths of them seen just once. Germline CDR1 and CDR2: SGHTA and FQGNSA. Trimming pared 5 bases from V and 2 bases from J, leaving 13 bases between. The CDR3 length is 14 residues. The chain carries TRBV7-2 and TRBJ2-7; D is ambiguous. The source of this sequence is an adult with an advanced solid tumor such as melanoma, head and neck, liver or kidney cancer. The material sequenced was CD4+ or CD8+ T cells sorted from blood, taken in a trial of the OX40 agonist ivuxolimab. CDR3 nucleotides: TGTGCCAGCAGCCGCTACTTAGATCCCTACGAGCAGTACTTC. Encoded protein: CASSRYLDPYEQYF.